The clone carrying this TCR beta chain was detected once. The data originate from a study of blood T cell repertoires in COVID-19. Across the whole study: Sources were T cells, B-cell-depleted T cells, or PBMCs; the material itself was cDNA or gDNA.

Repertoires were generated with immunoSEQ multiplex PCR, while TCRdb's copy carries only in-frame clones and drops some. The data contain approximately 260,000 clones, around 84% of them singletons. This TCR derives from a man aged 25-40 years with acute COVID-19. Sequences were obtained from PBMCs or T cells enriched from blood (not recorded which).

The CDR3 DNA reads as TGTGCCAGCATGTGCGGGGTCTCCTACGAGCAGTACGTC. Encoded protein: CASMCGVSYEQYV. The V gene is TRBV7-3, the J gene TRBJ2-7; a weak D match, TRBD2 (6 bases). The CDR3 has 13 residues. Germline lookup yields CDR1 SGHTA and CDR2 FQGTGA. With 7 bases removed from V and 0 bases from J, the gap between germline ends came to 10 bases.